The rows below give T cell receptor beta chains drawn from one sample of a study of shared clonotypes between healthy human individuals. TCRdb's table, derived via immunoSEQ multiplex PCR, lists solely in-frame clones and lacks some. The top ten hold 0.3% to 0.35% of the sample, which has roughly 570,000 clones, 98% seen once. Specimen: naive CD8+ T cells sorted from blood. Receptor source: a man aged 25-40 years in good health. Both conserved end residues are trimmed from each CDR3. A row's size may be missing; if present it is once, few, many or a size class.

V	size	J	CDR3
TRBV19	NA	TRBJ2-3	ASSTTAYTDTQY
TRBV29-1	NA	TRBJ2-3	SVDSRGVSTDTQY
TRBV6-6	NA	TRBJ2-1	ASGASAGRYNEQF
TRBV4-1	NA	TRBJ2-1	ASSQNSGREQF
TRBV5-6	NA	TRBJ1-1	ASSLGGDTKEAF
TRBV6-5	NA	TRBJ2-7	ASSYPPGGGLYEQY
TRBV5-4	NA	TRBJ2-5	ASTPEGDQETQY
TRBV28	NA	TRBJ2-5	ASRPGRSNQETQY
TRBV27	NA	TRBJ1-1	ASSSQQMNTEAF
TRBV25-1	NA	TRBJ2-1	ATSGFYNEQF
TRBV27	NA	TRBJ2-1	ASSAGTEYNEQF
TRBV5-1	NA	TRBJ2-1	ASSSPGVKNEQF
TRBV20-1	NA	TRBJ1-2	SESYGYT
TRBV2	NA	TRBJ2-2	ASSESRTSGTNTGELF
TRBV6-1	NA	TRBJ2-1	ASINSGSSYNEQF
TRBV18	NA	TRBJ1-5	ASSPTGRDTSNQPQH
TRBV27	NA	TRBJ2-2	ASGRTNTGELF
TRBV9	NA	TRBJ1-1	ASSVTGTMSTEAF
TRBV19	NA	TRBJ2-1	ASSIAGPGEQF
TRBV7-9	NA	TRBJ2-3	ASSFRGTESTDTQY
TRBV10-3	NA	TRBJ2-7	AIQDKYEQY
TRBV28	NA	TRBJ2-5	ASSFLIRETQY
TRBV13	NA	TRBJ2-1	ASSLGDNEQF
TRBV19	once	TRBJ2-3	ASSMSGYSTDTQY
TRBV9	few	TRBJ2-2	ASSVGGAGELF
TRBV23-1	NA	TRBJ2-3	ASSQSDGPADTQY
TRBV13	NA	TRBJ2-1	ASSSAGIAGGSNEQF
TRBV27	NA	TRBJ2-3	ASSLGLGEADTQY
TRBV7-2	NA	TRBJ1-5	ASSSWTGSNQPQH
TRBV27	once	TRBJ1-3	ASSPTGQLNTIY
TRBV30	NA	TRBJ2-3	AWGQTTDTQY
TRBV5-5	NA	TRBJ2-5	ASSPGTGGQETQY
TRBV5-1	once	TRBJ2-1	ASSPLAGDHNYNEQF
TRBV7-8	NA	TRBJ1-1	ASSSGGTFTEAF
TRBV28	NA	TRBJ1-5	ASRSDRVGEYSNQPQH
TRBV6-5	NA	TRBJ2-1	ASSSGQGVDEQF
TRBV4-2	NA	TRBJ2-7	ASSQDREFSNEQY
TRBV11-2	NA	TRBJ2-1	ASSLGGSGSPLRDEQF
TRBV28	NA	TRBJ2-3	ASSFRQGNPTDTQY
TRBV6-1	NA	TRBJ1-2	ASSVEFGPDNGYT
TRBV5-4	NA	TRBJ2-2	ASSSSGVTGELF
TRBV4-3	NA	TRBJ2-7	ASSQDRAIAGRSYEQY
TRBV5-1	NA	TRBJ2-2	ASSDWRSLNTGELF
TRBV25-1	NA	TRBJ2-7	ASSAKTSGIGQY